The 26 T cell receptor beta chains below were found in one sample sequenced in a study of T cell repertoires in cytomegalovirus infection. The antigens these receptors bind are not known. TCRdb redid the calling of the reads with MiXCR, one entry per CDR3 protein. The table has fewer than 850,000 distinct CDR3 sequences, 25% to 30% seen once; the top ten hold roughly 13%. This specimen was cultured CD8+ T cells from PBMCs, taken from culture after CMV antigen stimulation. Receptor source: a human donor in good health (CMV status not recorded). Some clones in this sample may be carry-over from other donors' samples.

This rearrangement joins TRBV14 to TRBJ1-1, with 9 bases identical to TRBD1. Germline CDR1 is SGHDN and CDR2 is FVKESK. The CDR3 is made up of 13 amino acids. V gave up 8 bases and J gave up 4 bases; unmatched junction bases: 5. In DNA, the CDR3 is TGTGCCAGCGGCCTGACAGGGGGCACTGAAGCTTTCTTT. Its translation: CASGLTGGTEAFF.

The gene calls are TRBV6-5 and TRBJ1-6; D is perhaps TRBD1 (5 bases). Trimming took off 0 bases at V and 6 bases at J, with 18 bases between the two ends. Looked up from germline, CDR1 is MNHEY and CDR2 is SVGAGI. The CDR3 is made up of 18 amino acids. CDR3 DNA sequence: TGTGCCAGCAGTTACTCCGTTCCAGGGCAGATTCCTAATTCACCCCTCCACTTT. Its translation: CASSYSVPGQIPNSPLHF.

The chain uses TRBV6-2 or TRBV6-3 and TRBJ2-7, with D possibly TRBD2 on 8 matching bases. V shed 2 bases and J shed 3 bases, with 17 bases lying between them. This CDR3 contains 16 residues. CDR1 and CDR2 (germline): MNHEY, SVGEGT. As DNA, the CDR3 is TGTGCCAGCAGTTACACCGGGGGGGGACAGTTCTACGAGCAGTACGTC. It encodes CASSYTGGGQFYEQYV.

The table lists this clonotype with many counts. The J gene is TRBJ2-7, the V gene TRBV6-2 or TRBV6-3; 8 nucleotides align to TRBD1. The CDR3 length is 12 residues. CDR1 and CDR2 (germline): MNHEY, SVGEGT. V was pared by 7 bases and J by 5 bases, with 4 bases of the junction left unmatched. The chain's CDR3 is CASTDRGDEQYV. As DNA, the CDR3 is TGTGCCAGCACTGACAGGGGCGACGAGCAGTACGTC.

The V call is TRBV29-1, the J call TRBJ1-1; perhaps TRBD1 as D (6 bases). Germline V gives CDR1 SQVTM, CDR2 ANQGSEA. This CDR3 has 13 residues. Trimming pared 5 bases from V and 1 base from J, leaving 11 bases between. The CDR3 reads CSVFRDTNTEAFF. CDR3 sequence (DNA): TGCAGCGTTTTCCGGGACACGAACACTGAAGCTTTCTTT.

The rearrangement uses TRBV4-1 and TRBJ2-3; D not certain. Germline V gene data show CDR1 as MGHRA and CDR2 as YSYEKL. Trimming pared 0 bases from V and 5 bases from J, leaving 15 bases between. The CDR3 loop spans 16 amino acids. As DNA, the CDR3 is TGCGCCAGCAGCCAAGATGGTGTCCCGCTGGGAGATACGCAGTATTTT. This gives the protein CASSQDGVPLGDTQYF.

This clonotype was recorded a few times. The chain has TRBV2 and TRBJ2-1; D possibly uses TRBD1 or TRBD2 (5 bases each). Trimming left V 4 bases short and J 10 bases short, with 23 bases between. This CDR3 has 16 amino acids. The germline gives CDR1 SNHLY, CDR2 FYNNEI. The CDR3 protein is CASSGDTTRDRREQFF. In DNA form, the CDR3 reads TGTGCCAGCAGTGGAGATACAACACGGGACCGTAGGGAGCAGTTCTTC. Full variable domain (remainder filled in from reference TRBV2 and TRBJ2-1): EPEVTQTPSHQVTQMGQEVILRCVPISNHLYFYWYRQILGQKVEFLVSFYNNEISEKSEIFDDQFSVERPDGSNFTLKIRSTKLEDSAMYFCASSGDTTRDRREQFFGPGTRLTVL.

The chain uses TRBV5-1 and TRBJ2-3; the match to TRBD2 covers 14 bases. The CDR3 consists of 19 residues. Looked up from germline, CDR1 is SGHRS and CDR2 is YFSETQ. V lost 5 bases, J lost 2 bases, and 13 bases stayed unmatched. This CDR3 reads CASSFPGLAGDPVTDTQYF. In nucleotides, the CDR3 is TGCGCCAGCAGTTTTCCGGGACTAGCGGGGGACCCGGTCACAGATACGCAGTATTTT.

This clonotype was detected only once. The rearrangement joins TRBV27 to TRBJ2-2, with 11 positions matching TRBD2. The CDR3 runs 16 residues. Germline CDR1 reads MNHEY; CDR2 reads SMNVEV (reference sequence). J lost 4 bases, V lost 6 bases, and 7 bases had no gene match. CDR3 DNA: TGTGCCAGCAGCCTCTTTAGCGGGGGGGCCACCGGGGAGCTGTTTTTT. Residues: CASSLFSGGATGELFF.

The chain couples TRBV11-3 to TRBJ2-1; TRBD1 matches 12 bases. Trimming removed 0 bases from V and 8 bases from J; junction bases left unmatched: 5. Germline lookup yields CDR1 SGHNT and CDR2 YENEEA. The CDR3 extends over 16 amino acids. The CDR3 region is CASSLEGTGGRDEQFF. Here the CDR3 DNA reads TGTGCCAGCAGCTTAGAGGGGACAGGGGGCAGGGATGAGCAGTTCTTC.

The chain couples TRBV28 to TRBJ2-7; possibly TRBD2 for D (6 bases). This CDR3 has 14 amino acids. V was clipped by 6 bases and J by 5 bases, with 17 bases between them. Germline assignment: CDR1 MDHEN and CDR2 SYDVKM. CDR3: CASRPLGRSNEQYV. The CDR3 region has the DNA TGTGCCAGCAGGCCCTTGGGGAGGTCCAACGAGCAGTACGTC.

This clonotype has a count of ten or more. The chain couples TRBV7-9 to TRBJ2-3; 7 bases match TRBD1. Unmatched junction bases numbered 7, after V lost 6 bases and J lost 1 base. This CDR3 comprises 15 residues. The germline V gene encodes CDR1 SEHNR and CDR2 FQNEAQ (reference sequence). CDR3 DNA sequence: TGTGCCAGCAGTCCGAGGGGGCCTCGCACAGATACGCAGTATTTT. Protein sequence: CASSPRGPRTDTQYF.

The rearrangement joins TRBV4-1 to TRBJ2-7; no reliable D call. The CDR3 covers 14 residues. V lost 0 bases to trimming and J lost 6 bases, with 12 bases between them. Germline V gene lookup returns CDR1 MGHRA and CDR2 YSYEKL. The CDR3 loop is CASSQDTAIIEQYF. As DNA, the CDR3 is TGCGCCAGCAGCCAAGATACGGCAATCATCGAGCAGTACTTC.

The sample holds a few counts of this clonotype. This sequence joins TRBV27 and TRBJ2-3, with a weak D call TRBD1 (5 bases). The CDR3 totals 15 residues. Germline CDR1 and CDR2: MNHEY and SMNVEV (reference sequence). Trimming removed 8 bases at V and 3 bases at J, with 18 bases between. In DNA form, the CDR3 reads TGTGCCAGCCAACTCGCAGGGCCAGGGACAGATACGCAGTATTTT. It specifies CASQLAGPGTDTQYF.

This clonotype turned up a few times. The J gene is TRBJ2-1, the V gene TRBV7-6, with no clear D. Trimming cost V 3 bases and J 7 bases, with 16 bases left between them. The CDR3 sequence is 15 residues long. The V gene's germline CDR1 is SGHVS and CDR2 FNYEAQ. Here the CDR3 reads CASSFPPVRFNEQFF. CDR3 nucleotide sequence: TGTGCCAGCAGCTTCCCACCCGTGAGGTTTAATGAGCAGTTCTTC. The whole variable domain, filled in from reference TRBV7-6 and TRBJ2-1, reads GAGVSQSPRYKVTKRGQDVALRCDPISGHVSLYWYRQALGQGPEFLTYFNYEAQQDKSGLPNDRFSAERPEGSISTLTIQRTEQRDSAMYRCASSFPPVRFNEQFFGPGTRLTVL.

This clonotype has a handful of counts. This chain links TRBV20-1 with TRBJ2-2; TRBD2 agrees at 7 bases. Germline V gene data show CDR1 as DFQATT and CDR2 as SNEGSKA (reference sequence). Germline trimming cut 2 bases from V and 1 base from J; bases unmatched to any gene: 1. The CDR3 is made up of 14 amino acids. The CDR3 reads CSARSGGNTGELFF. DNA for the CDR3: TGCAGTGCTAGATCGGGGGGGAACACCGGGGAGCTGTTTTTT.

This clonotype was observed a few times. V is TRBV27 and J is TRBJ2-7; D may be TRBD2 (5 bases). The length of the CDR3 is 13 residues. Germline V lookup: CDR1 MNHEY, CDR2 SMNVEV (reference sequence). V lost 2 bases and J 6 bases, leaving 11 bases between the germline ends. CDR3 amino acids: CASSLAGFREQYF. The CDR3 DNA reads TGTGCCAGCAGTTTAGCGGGCTTTCGCGAGCAGTACTTC.

The rearrangement links TRBV27 to TRBJ2-1, with D unclear. Trimming took 2 bases from V and 7 from J, leaving 12 bases between them. The CDR3 spans 14 residues. The germline V gene has CDR1 MNHEY and CDR2 SMNVEV (reference sequence). CDR3 bases: TGTGCCAGCAGTTTACAGGTCTTAGGGAATGAGCAGTTCTTC. This codes for CASSLQVLGNEQFF.

The chain has TRBV28 and TRBJ2-1, with 11 bases fitting TRBD2. The CDR3 totals 17 residues. Germline V lookup: CDR1 MDHEN, CDR2 SYDVKM. The ends lost 2 bases at V and 0 bases at J; junction bases unmatched: 3. Here the CDR3 DNA reads TGTGCCAGCAGTTTAATAGCGGGGGGGCCCTCCTACAATGAGCAGTTCTTC. This sequence encodes CASSLIAGGPSYNEQFF. Combining the CDR3 with reference TRBV28 and TRBJ2-1 gives the whole variable domain DVKVTQSSRYLVKRTGEKVFLECVQDMDHENMFWYRQDPGLGLRLIYFSYDVKMKEKGDIPEGYSVSREKKERFSLILESASTNQTSMYLCASSLIAGGPSYNEQFFGPGTRLTVL.

The gene calls are TRBV5-1 and TRBJ1-1, with D perhaps TRBD1 (6 bases). The ends were cut back, 2 bases at V and 2 bases at J, with 16 bases in the middle. The CDR3 is 16 residues long. The V gene's germline CDR1 is SGHRS and CDR2 YFSETQ. CDR3 protein: CASSFSLTGVNTEAFF. CDR3 bases: TGCGCCAGCAGCTTTTCATTGACAGGAGTCAACACTGAAGCTTTCTTT.

This clonotype was detected only a few times. V gene TRBV27 combines with J gene TRBJ2-6; D possibly corresponds to TRBD1 (6 bases). Germline CDR1 and CDR2: MNHEY and SMNVEV (reference sequence). The CDR3 contains 17 residues. Trimming took 0 bases from V and 0 from J, leaving 9 bases between them. The CDR3 spells CASSLSGQSSGANVLTF. Here the CDR3 DNA reads TGTGCCAGCAGTTTATCCGGACAGAGCTCTGGGGCCAACGTCCTGACTTTC.

This clonotype has a handful of counts. This rearrangement joins TRBV6-5 to TRBJ1-4; the D gene is possibly TRBD1 (5 bases). CDR3 length equals 16 residues. Germline loops: CDR1 MNHEY, CDR2 SVGAGI. Trimming left V 0 bases short and J 8 bases short, with 16 bases between. CDR3 sequence: CASSYSIGALEEKLFF. DNA of the CDR3: TGTGCCAGCAGTTACTCGATAGGGGCGCTCGAGGAAAAACTGTTTTTT.

The chain recombines TRBV14 with TRBJ1-1; D is ambiguous. The V end lost 3 bases, the J end lost 4 bases, and 9 bases lay between the germline ends. The CDR3 has 13 amino acids. Per germline, CDR1 SGHDN and CDR2 FVKESK. The CDR3 region has the DNA TGTGCCAGCAGCCAGTTGGCAGGCACTGAAGCTTTCTTT. It yields the protein CASSQLAGTEAFF. Variable domain in full (rest from reference TRBV14 and TRBJ1-1): EAGVTQFPSHSVIEKGQTVTLRCDPISGHDNLYWYRRVMGKEIKFLLHFVKESKQDESGMPNNRFLAERTGGTYSTLKVQPAELEDSGVYFCASSQLAGTEAFFGQGTRLTVV.

Only one count was recorded for this clonotype. The chain joins TRBV7-9 to TRBJ2-1, with 8 bases matching TRBD1. CDR3 length equals 15 residues. CDR1 and CDR2 from the germline V gene are SEHNR and FQNEAQ (reference sequence). The V gene end was trimmed by 6 bases and the J gene end by 5 bases; junction bases not matched to a gene: 9. The CDR3 nucleotides are TGTGCCAGCAGGGTGGACAGGGCAGTTGACAATGAGCAGTTCTTC. It codes for CASRVDRAVDNEQFF.

This clonotype was seen more than once but under ten times. The chain links TRBV6-4 to TRBJ1-1; no definite D call. Germline CDR1 and CDR2: MRHNA and SNTAGT. The CDR3 runs 13 residues. V lost 4 bases and J 1 base, leaving 7 bases between the germline ends. This chain's CDR3 is CASSGRENTEAFF. The CDR3 DNA is TGTGCCAGCAGTGGTCGAGAGAACACTGAAGCTTTCTTT.

The sample holds a few counts of this clonotype. This chain uses TRBV2 with TRBJ2-5; 13 positions agree with TRBD2. In germline, CDR1 is SNHLY, CDR2 FYNNEI. After removal of 8 bases from V and 0 bases from J, the junction contained 3 bases not matched to a gene. The CDR3 runs 15 residues. The CDR3 spells CASGLAGVYQETQYF. The CDR3 nucleotides read TGTGCCAGCGGACTAGCGGGGGTATACCAAGAGACCCAGTACTTC.